This TCR beta chain was sequenced in a study of blood T cell repertoires in COVID-19. The authors' processing: Quantification of nucleated cells was approximated via reference gene primer amplification. Sequencing used immunoSEQ multiplex PCR; TCRdb keeps in-frame clones, though not all of them. That table furnishes V, J and clone size, whereas the DNA furnished D and trimming. This sample has 300,000 to 450,000 clones; about 90% occur once, and the top ten carry roughly 0.94%. Germline CDR1 reads MDHEN; CDR2 reads SYDVKM. Trimming removed 3 bases at V and 1 base at J, with 10 bases between. The CDR3 totals 15 residues.

The sequence was collected from a young woman who had recovered from COVID-19. The chain carries TRBV28 and TRBJ2-1, with a possible D match to TRBD2 (6 bases). The sample comprised PBMCs or T cells enriched from blood (not recorded which). CDR3 region: CASSLEGRSYNEQFF. CDR3 DNA: TGTGCCAGCAGTTTGGAGGGGCGGTCCTACAATGAGCAGTTCTTC.